This record concerns one TCR beta chain sequence. Its cognate antigen is unknown. Generation of TCR cDNA used 5'RACE template switching (which added a universal primer site and UMIs). From the 5' RACE reads, TCRdb called clonotypes with MiXCR, one entry per CDR3 protein. The sample lists about 350,000 distinct CDR3 sequences; around 13% were seen once. This sample was taken from a study of T cells after yellow fever vaccination. Study at large: SMART-Seq v4 Ultra Low Input prepared libraries from low-cell fractions. Broader study findings: It was the secondary response that reached its peak faster, day 5 versus 15, but it was weaker.

This CDR3 comprises 15 residues. V was clipped by 6 bases and J by 4 bases, with 17 bases between them. Germline CDR1 is SNHLY and CDR2 is FYNNEI. The TCR sequence derives from a man aged 18-30 years who received the YFV17D yellow fever vaccine. V usage is TRBV2 and J usage is TRBJ2-3; D remains ambiguous. Here the sequenced sample was CD4+ T cells sorted from PBMCs, taken 15 days after the yellow fever booster vaccination. The CDR3 is CASRGKTMDSDTQYF. CDR3 nucleotides: TGTGCCAGCAGGGGGAAGACAATGGATTCAGATACGCAGTATTTT.